This T cell receptor (beta chain) was obtained from a study of CXCR3-negative and CXCR3-positive naive CD8 T cells. The wider study: Sequencing gave roughly 140 million TRB reads overall, about 1.5 +/- 0.3 million per library. Findings and caveats of the study: Cryopreservation partially decreased CXCR3 expression, and most assays used fresh PBMCs. Whereas memory cells differed, naive CXCR3-negative and CXCR3-positive cells shared similar TRBV-TRBJ usage.

The authors made the TRB cDNA libraries by 5' RACE using UMI labels. TCRdb reprocessed the 5' RACE reads, keeping one entry per CDR3 protein, no DNA. This listing includes 60,000 or so distinct CDR3 sequences. As to this clonotype: Its matching antigen is unknown.

Germline CDR1 is SEHNR and CDR2 is FQNEAQ (reference sequence). CDR3 length: 13 amino acids. The sorting of each CD8+ T cell subset was done in triplicate, at 250,000 to 300,000 cells each. V usage is TRBV7-9 and J usage is TRBJ1-1; lacking DNA, the TRBD1 call made by TCRdb goes unchecked. Input material: memory CD8+ T cells from blood. This clonotype was sampled from a human donor in good health. Some clones in this sample may be carry-over from other donors' samples. The CDR3 spells CASSLSGFPEAFF.